These 10 T cell receptor beta chains originate from one sample sequenced in a study of Graves' ophthalmopathy and Graves' hyperthyroidism. Investigators amplified TCR beta CDR3 regions from RNA transcripts. The library came from an HTBI-primed first-round RT-PCR and a second-round multiplex PCR. TCRdb reprocessed the multiplex PCR reads via MiXCR and lists one record per CDR3 protein. The sample includes about 740,000 distinct CDR3 sequences, 40% of them seen just once. Sample: peripheral blood. The receptors were sampled from an adult man with Graves' ophthalmopathy.

This clonotype was detected ten times or more. V is TRBV7-8 and J is TRBJ1-2; D is perhaps TRBD1 (5 bases). Deletions cut 5 bases from V and 4 bases from J, with 14 bases between. The germline gives CDR1 SGHVS, CDR2 FQNEAQ. CDR3 length equals 14 residues. This chain's CDR3 is CASSPGERGYGYTF. In DNA, the CDR3 is TGTGCCAGCAGCCCGGGGGAGCGTGGCTATGGCTACACCTTC.

There are a few counts of this clonotype. This sequence joins TRBV7-9 and TRBJ2-6, with 7 bases fitting TRBD1. The germline CDR1 and CDR2 sequences are SEHNR and FQNEAQ (reference sequence). CDR3 length equals 17 residues. Unmatched junction bases numbered 7, after V lost 5 bases and J lost 0 bases. The CDR3 nucleotides are TGTGCCAGCAGCCCCCGACAGGGCCTCTCTGGGGCCAACGTCCTGACTTTC. Translating gives CASSPRQGLSGANVLTF.

The chain joins TRBV2 to TRBJ2-3, with a possible D match to TRBD1 (5 bases). Germline V CDR1 and CDR2: SNHLY, FYNNEI. With 5 bases removed from V and 3 bases from J, the gap between germline ends came to 15 bases. The CDR3 covers 15 residues. The CDR3 here is CASSLPDILTDTQYF. DNA of the CDR3: TGTGCCAGCAGTCTCCCGGACATTCTGACAGATACGCAGTATTTT.

This clonotype has a count of ten or more. The CDR3 coding sequence is TGCAGTGCTAGCGCGGTAGCGGGAGGACGAGAGACCCAGTACTTC. This codes for CSASAVAGGRETQYF. The gene calls are TRBV20-1 and TRBJ2-5, with TRBD2 matching 10 bases. CDR1 is DFQATT, CDR2 SNEGSKA, per germline (reference sequence). This CDR3 has 15 amino acids. With 3 bases clipped from V and 4 bases from J, the junction kept 8 bases outside the gene matches.

A few counts support this clonotype. The rearrangement uses TRBV2 and TRBJ2-5; D possibly matches TRBD1 or TRBD2 (5 bases each). V lost 5 bases, J lost 2 bases, and 15 bases lay in between. Germline-derived CDR1 and CDR2 are SNHLY and FYNNEI. The CDR3 runs to 15 residues. The CDR3 region is CASSYNGAEQETQYF. The CDR3 DNA sequence: TGTGCCAGCAGTTATAACGGGGCGGAACAAGAGACCCAGTACTTC.

This sequence joins TRBV7-9 and TRBJ2-5; a possible D gene is TRBD1 (6 bases). V lost 1 base and J 4 bases, leaving 13 bases between the germline ends. Germline values: CDR1 SEHNR, CDR2 FQNEAQ (reference sequence). This CDR3 region has 15 residues. The chain's CDR3 is CASSLGSLGGETQYF. DNA of the CDR3: TGTGCCAGCAGCTTAGGCTCTTTAGGGGGAGAGACCCAGTACTTC.

This clonotype has more than one count but fewer than ten. The CDR3 DNA reads TGTGCCAGCAGAAACCCAGGGGGCGCCTACGAGCAGTACTTC. Translation: CASRNPGGAYEQYF. J is TRBJ2-7 and V is TRBV7-9, with 8 positions matching TRBD1. This CDR3 spans 14 amino acids. V trimming: 6 bases; J trimming: 2 bases; junction bases outside the gene matches: 6. Germline values: CDR1 SEHNR, CDR2 FQNEAQ (reference sequence).

This chain joins TRBV7-9 and TRBJ1-1; D possibly corresponds to TRBD1 (5 bases). From germline, CDR1 is SEHNR and CDR2 FQNEAQ (reference sequence). V was cut by 4 bases and J by 0 bases, with 9 bases left in between. The length of the CDR3 is 14 residues. CDR3 coding DNA: TGTGCCAGCAGCTCGACAGCCATGAACACTGAAGCTTTCTTT. Translated, it gives CASSSTAMNTEAFF.

This clonotype came up a few times. V usage is TRBV15 and J usage is TRBJ1-3; D is perhaps TRBD1 (6 bases). The CDR3 extends over 15 amino acids. Germline V gene data show CDR1 as LNHNV and CDR2 as YYDKDF (reference sequence). The V and J ends lost 0 bases and 4 bases respectively, with 10 bases between them. The CDR3 DNA sequence: TGTGCCACCAGCAGAGACAGGGGTCCGGGAAACACCATATATTTT. Its translation: CATSRDRGPGNTIYF.

In this sample, this clonotype turned up a few times. This chain uses TRBV7-6 with TRBJ1-1, with 7 positions matching TRBD1. CDR3 length: 16 residues. The J segment lost 0 bases and the V segment lost 0 bases, leaving 4 bases of the junction unmatched. Looked up from germline, CDR1 is SGHVS and CDR2 is FNYEAQ. CDR3 DNA: TGTGCCAGCAGCTTAGCGCCGACAGGGATGAACACTGAAGCTTTCTTT. Residues: CASSLAPTGMNTEAFF.